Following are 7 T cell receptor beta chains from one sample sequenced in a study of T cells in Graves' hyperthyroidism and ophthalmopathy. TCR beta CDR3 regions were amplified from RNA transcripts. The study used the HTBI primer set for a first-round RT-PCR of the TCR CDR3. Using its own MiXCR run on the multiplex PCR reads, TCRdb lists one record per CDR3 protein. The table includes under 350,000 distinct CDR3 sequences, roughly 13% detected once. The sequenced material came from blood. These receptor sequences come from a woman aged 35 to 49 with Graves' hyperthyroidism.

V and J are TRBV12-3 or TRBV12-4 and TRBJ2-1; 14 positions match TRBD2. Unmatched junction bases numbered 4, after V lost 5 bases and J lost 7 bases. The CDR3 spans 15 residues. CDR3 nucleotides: TGTGCCAGCAGTCCGGGGACTAGCGGGGGAAATGAGCAGTTCTTC. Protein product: CASSPGTSGGNEQFF.

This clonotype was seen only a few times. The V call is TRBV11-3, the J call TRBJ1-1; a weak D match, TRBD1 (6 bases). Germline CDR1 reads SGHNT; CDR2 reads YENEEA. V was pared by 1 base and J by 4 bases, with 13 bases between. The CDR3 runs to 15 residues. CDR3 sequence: CASSLAGGPSTEAFF. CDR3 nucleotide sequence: TGTGCCAGCAGCTTAGCTGGGGGCCCAAGCACTGAAGCTTTCTTT.

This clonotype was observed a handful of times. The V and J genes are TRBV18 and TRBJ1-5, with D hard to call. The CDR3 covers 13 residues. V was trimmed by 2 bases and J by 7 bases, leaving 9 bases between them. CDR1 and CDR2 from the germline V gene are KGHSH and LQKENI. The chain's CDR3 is CASSPKREQPQHF. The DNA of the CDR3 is TGTGCCAGCTCACCAAAAAGGGAACAGCCCCAGCATTTT.

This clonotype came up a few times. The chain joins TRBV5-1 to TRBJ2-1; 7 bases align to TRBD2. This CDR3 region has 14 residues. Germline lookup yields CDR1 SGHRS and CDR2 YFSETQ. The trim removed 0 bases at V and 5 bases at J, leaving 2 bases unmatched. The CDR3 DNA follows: TGCGCCAGCAGCTTGGCTAGCGGAAACAATGAGCAGTTCTTC. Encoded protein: CASSLASGNNEQFF.

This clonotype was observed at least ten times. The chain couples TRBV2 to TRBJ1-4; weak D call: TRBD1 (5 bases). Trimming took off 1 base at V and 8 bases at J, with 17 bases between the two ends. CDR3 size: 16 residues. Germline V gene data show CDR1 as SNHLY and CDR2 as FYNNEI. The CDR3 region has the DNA TGTGCCAGCAGTGAAGGGGGATTAGGGGAAGGAGAAAAACTGTTTTTT. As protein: CASSEGGLGEGEKLFF.

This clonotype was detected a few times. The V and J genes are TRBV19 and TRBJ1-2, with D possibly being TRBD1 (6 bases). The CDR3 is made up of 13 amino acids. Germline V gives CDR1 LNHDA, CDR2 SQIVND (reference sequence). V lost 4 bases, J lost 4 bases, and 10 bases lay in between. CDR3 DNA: TGTGCCAGTAGTAGAGGACAGAGCTATGGCTACACCTTC. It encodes CASSRGQSYGYTF.

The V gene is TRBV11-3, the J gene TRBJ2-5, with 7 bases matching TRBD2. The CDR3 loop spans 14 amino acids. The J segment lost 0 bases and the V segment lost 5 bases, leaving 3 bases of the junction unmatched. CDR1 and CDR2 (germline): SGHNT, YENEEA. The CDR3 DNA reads TGTGCCAGCAGCCCGACTAGCAACCAAGAGACCCAGTACTTC. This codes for CASSPTSNQETQYF.